The 12 T cell receptor beta chains below all came from one sample that was sequenced in a study of PD-L1 blockade in urothelial cancer (dated by TCRdb to about 2017). To prepare the library, the immunoSEQ multiplex PCR assay was applied. This immuneACCESS table, as held by TCRdb, lists in-frame sequences with V and J called but not all clones. Of the missing ones, under half trace to an unresolved V gene in checked studies; the others have no known cause. The sample table holds more than 90,000 clones, of which approximately 90% were seen once. Around 4% of the sample lies in the top ten. The time point label of this sample denotes: peripheral blood 6 weeks after treatment start. Material: PBMCs, obtained around atezolizumab (anti-PD-L1) treatment. These receptors were taken from a man aged 60 to 69 with urothelial cancer.

The V and J genes are TRBV6-6 and TRBJ2-5, with D maybe TRBD2 (7 bases). CDR1 and CDR2 from the germline V gene are MNHNY and SVGAGI (reference sequence). V was shortened by 5 bases and J by 5 bases, with 21 bases between the two germline ends. The length of the CDR3 is 16 residues. The CDR3 is CASSAEGGSSLETQYF. CDR3 DNA sequence: TGTGCCAGCAGTGCCGAGGGGGGGTCGTCATTGGAGACCCAGTACTTC.

This chain links TRBV11-3 with TRBJ1-1, with D uncertain. Trimming took 5 bases from V and 0 from J, leaving 7 bases between them. Looked up from germline, CDR1 is SGHNT and CDR2 is YENEEA. The CDR3 is made up of 13 amino acids. Written as DNA, the CDR3 is TGTGCCAGCAGCAACTACATGAACACTGAAGCTTTCTTT. It yields the protein CASSNYMNTEAFF.

This CDR3 reads CASSTGAQWLAGNNEQFF. The CDR3 nucleotides are TGTGCCAGCAGCACAGGGGCGCAGTGGCTAGCGGGTAACAATGAGCAGTTCTTC. The chain couples TRBV11-2 to TRBJ2-1; D possibly corresponds to TRBD2 (8 bases). Trimming removed 5 bases at V and 5 bases at J, with 25 bases between. CDR1 is SGHAT and CDR2 is FQNNGV in the germline V gene. The CDR3 contains 18 residues.

The rearrangement uses TRBV28 and TRBJ1-1; the D is unclear. Deletions cut 8 bases from V and 4 bases from J, with 14 bases between. The germline CDR1 and CDR2 sequences are MDHEN and SYDVKM. The CDR3 loop spans 13 amino acids. The CDR3 nucleotides are TGTGCCAGCGGGTGGGGAGGTGCCACTGAAGCTTTCTTT. Its protein product is CASGWGGATEAFF.

This clone was seen only once. The chain employs TRBV14 and TRBJ2-5, with D hard to call. From germline, CDR1 is SGHDN and CDR2 FVKESK. Between the trimmed V and J ends, which lost 0 bases and 3 bases, there was a span of 5 bases. CDR3 length: 13 residues. The CDR3: CASSQDLEETQYF. The CDR3 nucleotides are TGTGCCAGCAGCCAAGATCTTGAAGAGACCCAGTACTTC.

This clone was seen just once. The chain uses TRBV4-3 and TRBJ2-5; D is possibly TRBD2 (6 bases). The germline V and J ends were trimmed by 2 bases and 5 bases, with 9 bases remaining between them. Germline assignment: CDR1 LGHNA and CDR2 YSLEER. The CDR3 spans 13 residues. The CDR3 loop is CASSQNGGETQYF. The CDR3 bases are TGCGCCAGCAGCCAAAATGGGGGGGAGACCCAGTACTTC.

The DNA of the CDR3 is TGTGCCTGGAGCGATACACAGATAGCGGGAGGGCCAAACGAGCAGTACTTC. Translating gives CAWSDTQIAGGPNEQYF. The chain is built from TRBV30 and TRBJ2-7, with 11 bases aligning to TRBD2. J gave up 5 bases and V 3 bases, and 15 bases lay outside the gene matches. The CDR3 contains 17 residues. The germline gives CDR1 GTSNPN, CDR2 SVGIG (reference sequence).

The genes are TRBV2 and TRBJ2-7; 8 bases are a match to TRBD1. From germline, CDR1 is SNHLY and CDR2 FYNNEI. V shed 3 bases and J 6 bases; nucleotides not matched to a gene: 7. This CDR3 comprises 14 residues. CDR3 sequence reads: CASSDGTGGREQYF. The CDR3 nucleotides read TGTGCCAGCAGTGATGGGACAGGAGGCCGCGAGCAGTACTTC.

The chain recombines TRBV5-1 with TRBJ2-5; TRBD1 is a possible D gene (5 bases). V lost 5 bases and J 4 bases, leaving 15 bases between the germline ends. Per germline, CDR1 SGHRS and CDR2 YFSETQ. There are 14 residues in the CDR3. CDR3 in DNA: TGCGCCAGCAGGTGGACACCTGGGGCAGAGACCCAGTACTTC. Translated: CASRWTPGAETQYF.

The chain joins TRBV30 to TRBJ1-2; no definite D call. The V gene's germline CDR1 is GTSNPN and CDR2 SVGIG (reference sequence). The CDR3 sequence is 13 residues long. Trimming cost V 7 bases and J 5 bases, with 17 bases left between them. CDR3 DNA: TGTGCCTTTGGTCTCGCAGTCCCTTATGGCTACACCTTC. Protein: CAFGLAVPYGYTF.

The chain employs TRBV5-6 and TRBJ2-7; D is undetermined. Germline V CDR1 and CDR2: SGHDT, YYEEEE. The V and J ends lost 4 bases and 0 bases respectively, with 5 bases between them. This CDR3 comprises 12 residues. The CDR3 protein is CASSDNSYEQYF. The CDR3 DNA is TGTGCCAGCAGCGACAACTCCTACGAGCAGTACTTC.

This chain uses TRBV19 with TRBJ2-7; 8 bases map to TRBD1. Germline-derived CDR1 and CDR2 are LNHDA and SQIVND (reference sequence). V lost 5 bases to trimming and J lost 2 bases; unmatched junction nucleotides: 11. The CDR3 has 16 residues. CDR3 in amino acids: CASSSPGQENPYEQYF. CDR3 nucleotide sequence: TGTGCCAGTAGTTCCCCGGGACAGGAGAATCCCTACGAGCAGTACTTC.